A single T cell receptor beta chain is shown here with its context. What it binds is unknown. The CDR3 totals 15 residues. V was shortened by 0 bases and J by 10 bases, with 19 bases between the two germline ends. CDR1 and CDR2 from the germline V gene are LNHNV and YYDKDF (reference sequence). The data are from a study of post-analysis software for immune sequencing data. Study background: Clinical courses comprised relapsing-remitting, secondary progressive and progressive-relapsing multiple sclerosis. Study-wide results and caveats: Controls had lower frequencies than patients of 4 or 5 TRBV segments, which included TRBV5-6, TRBV5-1 and TRBV20-1. Normalized Chao1 diversity in multiple sclerosis patients fell significantly below that of controls.

cDNA libraries for TCR beta contained unique molecular identifiers. TCRdb itself ran the PCR reads through MiXCR, one entry per CDR3 protein. Counted here are around 700,000 distinct CDR3 sequences, approximately 59% occurring once; the ten biggest clones make up roughly 12%. Material: blood. This TCR was sampled from a girl aged 2 to 10 with multiple sclerosis. The chain recombines TRBV15 with TRBJ2-7; D call uncertain. CDR3 sequence: CATSREQSPVAAQYF. CDR3 sequence (DNA): TGTGCCACCAGCAGAGAACAGAGCCCGGTCGCGGCCCAGTACTTC.